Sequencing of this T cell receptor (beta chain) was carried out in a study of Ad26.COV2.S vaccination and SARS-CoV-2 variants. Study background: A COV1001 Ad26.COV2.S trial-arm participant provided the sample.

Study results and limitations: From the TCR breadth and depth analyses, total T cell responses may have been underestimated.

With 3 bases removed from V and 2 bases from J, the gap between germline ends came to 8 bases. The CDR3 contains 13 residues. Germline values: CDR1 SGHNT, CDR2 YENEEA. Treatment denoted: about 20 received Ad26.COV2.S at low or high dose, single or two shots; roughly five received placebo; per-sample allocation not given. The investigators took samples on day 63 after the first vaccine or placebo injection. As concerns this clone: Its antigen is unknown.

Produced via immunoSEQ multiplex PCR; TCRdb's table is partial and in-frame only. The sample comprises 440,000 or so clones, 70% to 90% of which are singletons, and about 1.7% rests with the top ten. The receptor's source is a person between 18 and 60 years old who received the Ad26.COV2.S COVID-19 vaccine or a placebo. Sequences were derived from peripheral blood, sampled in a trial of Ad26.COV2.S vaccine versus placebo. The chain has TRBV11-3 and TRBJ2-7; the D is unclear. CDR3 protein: CASSLTVTYEQYF. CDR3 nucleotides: TGTGCCAGCAGCTTGACCGTCACCTACGAGCAGTACTTC.